Below are 9 T cell receptor beta chains sequenced from a single sample in a study of a mutant IDH1 vaccine in newly diagnosed glioma. As for time point: week 35, safety follow-up. The vaccine gave 300 ug of a 20-mer mutant IDH1 peptide subcutaneously per dose. Their target antigens are unknown. Clones were sequenced by immunoSEQ multiplex PCR, and TCRdb holds only the in-frame ones, with some missing. The table has roughly 51,000 clones, more than 65% seen once. This material consisted of PBMCs, taken from a glioma patient whose treatment included an IDH1 peptide vaccine. The source is a man in his forties or fifties with glioma.

The chain uses TRBV6-5 and TRBJ2-7, with TRBD1 matching over 12 bases. With V trimmed by 5 bases and J by 7 bases, 6 bases remained unmatched. This CDR3 comprises 14 residues. The germline gives CDR1 MNHEY, CDR2 SVGAGI. CDR3 residues: CASSPGQGAGEQYF. Written as DNA, the CDR3 is TGTGCCAGCAGTCCGGGACAGGGGGCGGGGGAGCAGTACTTC.

This sequence joins TRBV5-5 and TRBJ2-6; D is perhaps TRBD2 (6 bases). The CDR3 has 15 amino acids. Per the germline V gene, CDR1 is SGHKS and CDR2 is YYEKEE (reference sequence). Trimming took off 2 bases at V and 1 base at J, with 7 bases between the two ends. CDR3 sequence (DNA): TGTGCCAGCAGCTTTGGGGGGTCTGGGGCCAACGTCCTGACTTTC. Encoded protein: CASSFGGSGANVLTF.

The V gene is TRBV6-6, the J gene TRBJ2-7, with 12 bases identical to TRBD2. CDR1 MNHNY and CDR2 SVGAGI come from the germline V gene (reference sequence). V trimming: 4 bases; J trimming: 4 bases; junction bases outside the gene matches: 5. This CDR3 region has 15 residues. The CDR3 DNA is TGTGCCAGCAGTTCAACTAGCGGGGGGTATTACGAGCAGTACTTC. Its translation: CASSSTSGGYYEQYF.

The rearrangement joins TRBV7-8 to TRBJ1-3; D is unclear. With 4 bases removed from V and 7 bases from J, the gap between germline ends came to 8 bases. The V gene's germline CDR1 is SGHVS and CDR2 FQNEAQ. The CDR3 is 12 amino acids. Here the CDR3 reads CASSSTGNTIYF. DNA for the CDR3: TGTGCCAGCAGCTCGACCGGGAACACCATATATTTT.

The rearrangement uses TRBV5-8 and TRBJ2-7; TRBD2 matches 12 bases. Unmatched junction bases numbered 9, after V lost 2 bases and J lost 6 bases. Germline lookup yields CDR1 SGHTS and CDR2 YDEGEE. This CDR3 spans 16 amino acids. CDR3 sequence reads: CASSFPGLAGGREQYF. The CDR3 coding sequence is TGTGCCAGCAGCTTCCCCGGGCTAGCGGGGGGGCGCGAGCAGTACTTC.

The chain couples TRBV5-5 to TRBJ1-1, with 9 nucleotides matching TRBD1. The germline V gene encodes CDR1 SGHKS and CDR2 YYEKEE (reference sequence). Unmatched junction bases numbered 4, after V lost 7 bases and J lost 6 bases. The CDR3 is made up of 12 amino acids. As DNA, the CDR3 is TGTGCCAGCTCCTGGGACAGGGCTGAAGCTTTCTTT. Translating gives CASSWDRAEAFF.

The chain uses TRBV4-1 and TRBJ1-6; 10 nucleotides match TRBD1. V shed 2 bases, J shed 8 bases, and the junction held 3 bases outside the gene matches. The V gene's germline CDR1 is MGHRA and CDR2 YSYEKL. This CDR3 comprises 15 residues. CDR3: CASSQWTGGDSPLHF. The DNA of the CDR3 is TGCGCCAGCAGCCAATGGACAGGGGGAGATTCACCCCTCCACTTT.

The chain uses TRBV2 and TRBJ1-1, with 8 bases fitting TRBD1. From germline, CDR1 is SNHLY and CDR2 FYNNEI. V trimming: 9 bases; J trimming: 4 bases; junction bases outside the gene matches: 10. The CDR3 is 14 residues long. This CDR3 reads CASLVGQGGTEAFF. DNA of the CDR3: TGTGCCAGTCTCGTCGGACAGGGCGGCACTGAAGCTTTCTTT.

V gene TRBV10-2 combines with J gene TRBJ2-1; 11 nucleotides line up with TRBD1. V dropped 7 bases and J dropped 3; count of bases not matched to a gene: 8. CDR1 is WSHSY and CDR2 is SAAADI in the germline V gene. CDR3 length: 16 amino acids. The CDR3 reads CASTPDGTGGYNEQFF. DNA for the CDR3: TGCGCCAGCACCCCGGACGGGACAGGGGGCTACAATGAGCAGTTCTTC.